One sample yielded the 6 T cell receptor beta chains listed below, sequenced in a study of identical twins. TCRdb re-derived calls from the 5' RACE reads in MiXCR, one entry per CDR3 protein. The sample yields just under 650,000 distinct CDR3 sequences, 7.1% seen once. These data were also reused for a study on yellow fever vaccine responses in identical twins.

Sequencing was carried out using PBMCs. These receptors were taken from a woman in her late teens or twenties in good health.

This clonotype has at least ten counts. The chain links TRBV4-1 to TRBJ2-1; D may be TRBD2 (6 bases). V dropped 1 base and J dropped 8 bases, with 24 bases sitting between them. The germline V gene encodes CDR1 MGHRA and CDR2 YSYEKL. CDR3 size: 18 residues. CDR3 DNA: TGCGCCAGCAGCCAAGGCCCGCGGAATCCCGGGAGTGGGGATGAGCAGTTCTTC. Translated, it gives CASSQGPRNPGSGDEQFF.

This clonotype showed up many times. This chain connects TRBV6-1 to TRBJ1-1, with 9 bases identical to TRBD1. The CDR3 covers 15 residues. V shed 5 bases and J 5 bases; nucleotides not matched to a gene: 9. Looked up from germline, CDR1 is MNHNS and CDR2 is SASEGT. In DNA form, the CDR3 reads TGTGCCAGCAGTCCCCAGACAGGGGGTGGAACTGAAGCTTTCTTT. This translates into CASSPQTGGGTEAFF.

This clonotype was detected only a few times. The J gene is TRBJ2-1, the V gene TRBV11-2; D tentatively reads TRBD1 or TRBD2 (5 bases each). This CDR3 has 21 residues. The V end was cut by 1 base, the J end by 1 base, with 26 bases between. Germline V gene sequence: CDR1 SGHAT, CDR2 FQNNGV. Written as DNA, the CDR3 is TGTGCCAGCAGCTTAGTAGGGGCGGCTAGCCCCGAGGGTAGGTCCTACAATGAGCAGTTCTTC. Translating gives CASSLVGAASPEGRSYNEQFF.

In its sample, this clonotype was seen many times. The V and J genes are TRBV20-1 and TRBJ2-1; 8 nucleotides align to TRBD2. V gave up 6 bases and J gave up 4 bases; unmatched junction bases: 5. The CDR3 has 13 amino acids. CDR1 is DFQATT and CDR2 is SNEGSKA in the germline V gene (reference sequence). The chain's CDR3 is CSAPSGGYNEQFF. Here the CDR3 DNA reads TGCAGTGCCCCCAGCGGGGGATACAATGAGCAGTTCTTC.

The chain links TRBV12-3 or TRBV12-4 to TRBJ2-1, with 7 bases lining up with TRBD2. V shed 7 bases, J shed 4 bases, and the junction held 13 bases outside the gene matches. The CDR3 is 16 residues long. The CDR3 DNA is TGTGCCAGCACTCTAGATGGGGGGGGTGGATACAATGAGCAGTTCTTC. The encoded protein is CASTLDGGGGYNEQFF.

A note on this clonotype: A much larger clonotype is one base distant, so this may be a read error. This chain links TRBV2 with TRBJ2-3; 12 bases line up with TRBD2. The CDR3 sequence is 18 residues long. From germline, CDR1 is SNHLY and CDR2 FYNNEI. J was trimmed by 1 base and V by 10 bases; bases with no gene match: 15. The CDR3 region has the DNA TGTGCCATCAGCCCTTGGCTAGCGGGAGGGCGCGGCACAGATACGCAGTATTTT. This sequence encodes CAISPWLAGGRGTDTQYF.